These 7 T cell receptor beta chains share one sample of origin, sequenced in a study of blood T cells in healthy people across ages. For the second PCR, which ran for about 6 to 11 cycles, a sample-barcoded 5' primer and a J-beta primer mix were used. TCRdb independently ran MiXCR on the 5' RACE reads; one entry per CDR3 protein. The data hold some 560,000 distinct CDR3 sequences, with about 25% observed a single time. The data were also submitted as part of a second study, on T cells of mothers and their children.

The material sequenced was blood. The origin of the receptors is a boy between 2 and 15 years old in good health.

This clonotype was found a few times. The chain has TRBV5-4 and TRBJ2-3, with 12 bases lining up with TRBD2. V was clipped by 0 bases and J by 6 bases; unmatched bases: 2. Germline CDR1 and CDR2: SGHNT and YYREEE (reference sequence). This CDR3 region has 15 residues. The CDR3 DNA reads TGTGCCAGCAGCTTGGCCCTAGCGGGGGGGGATACGCAGTATTTT. Encoded protein: CASSLALAGGDTQYF.

The chain has TRBV19 and TRBJ2-1; 7 nucleotides align to TRBD2. The CDR3 is made up of 16 amino acids. V lost 5 bases to trimming and J lost 2 bases; unmatched junction nucleotides: 9. Germline CDR1 reads LNHDA; CDR2 reads SQIVND (reference sequence). The CDR3 loop is CASSAPMTSPYNEQFF. As DNA, the CDR3 is TGTGCCAGTAGTGCCCCTATGACTAGCCCCTACAATGAGCAGTTCTTC.

The chain couples TRBV7-2 to TRBJ2-7; D ambiguous. Germline V CDR1 and CDR2: SGHTA, FQGNSA. The CDR3 consists of 13 residues. V was trimmed by 0 bases and J by 5 bases, leaving 8 bases between them. The CDR3 coding sequence is TGTGCCAGCAGCTTAGCGGGAAACGACGAGCAGTACTTC. Residues: CASSLAGNDEQYF.

The rearrangement links TRBV5-1 to TRBJ1-2; D may be TRBD1 (5 bases). This CDR3 contains 14 residues. The V gene lost 1 base and the J gene lost 2 bases, with 9 bases spanning the gap. Germline V gives CDR1 SGHRS, CDR2 YFSETQ. In DNA, the CDR3 is TGCGCCAGCAGCTTGATGGCAGGGAACTATGGCTACACCTTC. Its protein product is CASSLMAGNYGYTF.

This clonotype was seen only a few times. The J gene is TRBJ2-5, the V gene TRBV25-1; perhaps TRBD2 as D (6 bases). The DNA end is more similar to TRBJ2-7, so the J call may be wrong. This CDR3 is built from 14 residues. Germline V gene lookup returns CDR1 MGHDK and CDR2 SYGVNS. The CDR3 protein is CASSPPWGGDEQYF. CDR3 nucleotide sequence: TGTGCCAGCAGTCCCCCCTGGGGCGGGGACGAGCAGTACTTC.

The gene calls are TRBV6-2 or TRBV6-3 and TRBJ1-1; D may be TRBD1 (5 bases). Germline V gives CDR1 MNHEY, CDR2 SVGEGT. This CDR3 has 12 residues. V shed 10 bases and J shed 5 bases, with 14 bases lying between them. DNA for the CDR3: TGTGCCATCCGGGACCCGAAAACTGAAGCTTTCTTT. As protein: CAIRDPKTEAFF.

This rearrangement joins TRBV28 to TRBJ2-7; 9 bases line up with TRBD2. The CDR3 is 15 residues long. The germline gives CDR1 MDHEN, CDR2 SYDVKM. After removal of 6 bases from V and 1 base from J, the junction contained 7 bases not matched to a gene. The CDR3 DNA follows: TGTGCCAGCAGCTCCGCTAGCGGGGATTCCTACGAGCAGTACTTC. This codes for CASSSASGDSYEQYF.